Each of the 14 T cell receptor beta chains below was sequenced from the same sample in a study of T cells in localized non-small cell lung cancer. Method: immunoSEQ multiplex PCR; TCRdb's copy keeps in-frame clones and lacks some. The sample records 32,000 or so clones, about nine tenths being singletons. The sample in question was peripheral blood, obtained before any cancer treatment. The receptors derive from a man aged 40 to 70 with stage I lung adenocarcinoma.

The genes are TRBV6-5 and TRBJ2-1; D is unclear. The V and J ends lost 0 bases and 5 bases respectively, with 11 bases between them. The CDR3 contains 15 residues. Germline V gene lookup returns CDR1 MNHEY and CDR2 SVGAGI. For the CDR3, the DNA is TGTGCCAGCAGTTACTCTTTGGGCCGAAACAATGAGCAGTTCTTC. The encoded protein is CASSYSLGRNNEQFF.

The chain has TRBV4-1 and TRBJ2-7; D might be TRBD2 (5 bases). CDR3 length: 16 residues. Germline CDR1 and CDR2: MGHRA and YSYEKL. Trimming took 3 bases from V and 2 from J, leaving 17 bases between them. The chain's CDR3 is CASSHPLGSSPYEQYF. The CDR3 nucleotides are TGCGCCAGCAGCCACCCCCTGGGGAGTTCGCCCTACGAGCAGTACTTC.

The V and J genes are TRBV7-8 and TRBJ2-1, with D unresolved. The CDR3 totals 13 residues. Germline assignment: CDR1 SGHVS and CDR2 FQNEAQ. V dropped 5 bases and J dropped 8 bases, with 13 bases sitting between them. The CDR3 reads CASSPLLADEQFF. The CDR3 coding sequence is TGTGCCAGCAGCCCCCTTCTGGCGGATGAGCAGTTCTTC.

This chain's CDR3 is CASSVKPDSFQPQHF. The CDR3 DNA follows: TGTGCCAGCAGCGTAAAACCAGACAGTTTTCAGCCCCAGCATTTT. The chain links TRBV6-1 to TRBJ1-5, with D possibly matching TRBD1 (5 bases). The CDR3 length is 15 residues. Germline CDR1 and CDR2: MNHNS and SASEGT. With 6 bases removed from V and 6 bases from J, the gap between germline ends came to 18 bases.

This clone was counted a single time. The chain recombines TRBV11-2 with TRBJ1-1, with D possibly TRBD1 on 5 matching bases. Germline V CDR1 and CDR2: SGHAT, FQNNGV. The CDR3 has 14 residues. V was shortened by 1 base and J by 11 bases, with 17 bases between the two germline ends. CDR3 sequence (DNA): TGTGCCAGCAGCTTAGGTCTGGGGGTCGGGCTTGCTTTCTTT. It is translated as CASSLGLGVGLAFF.

The DNA of the CDR3 is TGTGCCAGCAGCGAGGGACACGTCCTATCCTACGAGCAGTACTTC. This codes for CASSEGHVLSYEQYF. The gene calls are TRBV13 and TRBJ2-7; D possibly corresponds to TRBD1 (6 bases). The CDR3 is made up of 15 amino acids. Germline values: CDR1 PRHDT, CDR2 FYEKMQ (reference sequence). Trimming took off 5 bases at V and 1 base at J, with 15 bases between the two ends. The full variable domain, its missing parts supplied by reference TRBV13 and TRBJ2-7, is AAGVIQSPRHLIKEKRETATLKCYPIPRHDTVYWYQQGPGQDPQFLISFYEKMQSDKGSIPDRFSAQQFSDYHSELNMSSLELGDSALYFCASSEGHVLSYEQYFGPGTRLTVT.

The chain is built from TRBV4-1 and TRBJ2-1; no clear D gene. V shed 0 bases and J shed 2 bases, with 11 bases lying between them. The germline V gene encodes CDR1 MGHRA and CDR2 YSYEKL. The CDR3 totals 16 residues. In DNA, the CDR3 is TGCGCCAGCAGCCAAGATAAAGGGTTCCCCTACAATGAGCAGTTCTTC. It specifies CASSQDKGFPYNEQFF.

This clone was observed once. The chain combines TRBV14 with TRBJ1-1; the D is unclear. Germline CDR1 reads SGHDN; CDR2 reads FVKESK. This CDR3 is built from 16 residues. V was clipped by 3 bases and J by 1 base, with 15 bases between them. The CDR3 nucleotides read TGTGCCAGCAGCCAGAGATTGTTGCGGGAGAACACTGAAGCTTTCTTT. Amino acid sequence: CASSQRLLRENTEAFF.

This chain links TRBV28 with TRBJ1-5, with D perhaps TRBD1 (5 bases). The CDR3 runs to 16 residues. Trimming removed 6 bases at V and 0 bases at J, with 15 bases between. The germline V gene has CDR1 MDHEN and CDR2 SYDVKM. CDR3: CASSGLGVSSNQPQHF. In nucleotides, the CDR3 is TGTGCCAGCAGCGGCCTAGGGGTGTCTAGCAATCAGCCCCAGCATTTT. Together with reference TRBV28 and TRBJ1-5, the CDR3 gives the full variable domain: DVKVTQSSRYLVKRTGEKVFLECVQDMDHENMFWYRQDPGLGLRLIYFSYDVKMKEKGDIPEGYSVSREKKERFSLILESASTNQTSMYLCASSGLGVSSNQPQHFGDGTRLSIL.

The CDR3 reads CASYMGGADTQYF. The DNA of the CDR3 is TGCGCCAGCTATATGGGGGGCGCAGATACGCAGTATTTT. The chain employs TRBV5-1 and TRBJ2-3; D may be TRBD1 or TRBD2 (6 bases each). This CDR3 has 13 residues. V was cut by 7 bases and J by 4 bases, with 13 bases left in between. CDR1 and CDR2 (germline): SGHRS, YFSETQ. Drawing the rest from reference TRBV5-1 and TRBJ2-3, the complete variable domain is KAGVTQTPRYLIKTRGQQVTLSCSPISGHRSVSWYQQTPGQGLQFLFEYFSETQRNKGNFPGRFSGRQFSNSRSEMNVSTLELGDSALYLCASYMGGADTQYFGPGTRLTVL.

V usage is TRBV2 and J usage is TRBJ2-2, with D uncertain. The CDR3 spans 15 residues. The V end lost 4 bases, the J end lost 2 bases, and 11 bases lay between the germline ends. CDR1 is SNHLY and CDR2 is FYNNEI in the germline V gene. The CDR3 protein is CASSVETTNTGELFF. The CDR3 nucleotides are TGTGCCAGCAGTGTTGAGACCACCAACACCGGGGAGCTGTTTTTT.

The V and J genes are TRBV6-1 and TRBJ2-1, with D perhaps TRBD1 (6 bases). V shed 7 bases and J shed 4 bases, with 11 bases lying between them. This CDR3 contains 13 residues. The germline V gene has CDR1 MNHNS and CDR2 SASEGT. CDR3 sequence: CASTGQLYNEQFF. CDR3 in DNA: TGTGCCAGCACTGGACAGCTATACAATGAGCAGTTCTTC.

This rearrangement joins TRBV9 to TRBJ1-1; D is possibly TRBD1 (6 bases). From germline, CDR1 is SGDLS and CDR2 YYNGEE. Trimming cost V 0 bases and J 4 bases, with 13 bases left between them. The CDR3 length is 15 residues. CDR3 coding DNA: TGTGCCAGCAGCGTAGTCCCGGGGGCGGTCACTGAAGCTTTCTTT. It yields the protein CASSVVPGAVTEAFF.

The chain combines TRBV30 with TRBJ2-3, with D uncertain. Germline V gene data show CDR1 as GTSNPN and CDR2 as SVGIG (reference sequence). CDR3 length equals 12 residues. Trimming took 0 bases from V and 11 from J, leaving 12 bases between them. CDR3: CAWSVVGRVQYF. The CDR3 DNA reads as TGTGCCTGGAGTGTGGTCGGCAGAGTGCAGTATTTT. The full variable domain, its missing parts supplied by reference TRBV30 and TRBJ2-3, is SQTIHQWPATLVQPVGSPLSLECTVEGTSNPNLYWYRQAAGRGLQLLFYSVGIGQISSEVPQNLSASRPQDRQFILSSKKLLLSDSGFYLCAWSVVGRVQYFGPGTRLTVL.